The sequence of this T cell receptor beta chain was determined in a study of blood T cell repertoires in COVID-19. The CDR3 length is 18 residues. V was clipped by 3 bases and J by 1 base, with 22 bases between them. Germline V gene data show CDR1 as GTSNPN and CDR2 as SVGIG (reference sequence). Method: immunoSEQ multiplex PCR; TCRdb's copy keeps in-frame clones and lacks some. Altogether tens of thousands of clones are present, more than 85% being singletons, with the ten largest covering about 5%. This chain connects TRBV30 to TRBJ2-4; TRBD1 is a possible D gene (6 bases). The source is a human donor in a cohort sampled during active COVID-19. Sequenced material: peripheral blood. CDR3 amino acids: CAWRPPQGTSEAKNIQYF. The CDR3 DNA sequence: TGTGCCTGGAGACCCCCACAGGGAACCTCGGAGGCCAAAAACATTCAGTACTTC.